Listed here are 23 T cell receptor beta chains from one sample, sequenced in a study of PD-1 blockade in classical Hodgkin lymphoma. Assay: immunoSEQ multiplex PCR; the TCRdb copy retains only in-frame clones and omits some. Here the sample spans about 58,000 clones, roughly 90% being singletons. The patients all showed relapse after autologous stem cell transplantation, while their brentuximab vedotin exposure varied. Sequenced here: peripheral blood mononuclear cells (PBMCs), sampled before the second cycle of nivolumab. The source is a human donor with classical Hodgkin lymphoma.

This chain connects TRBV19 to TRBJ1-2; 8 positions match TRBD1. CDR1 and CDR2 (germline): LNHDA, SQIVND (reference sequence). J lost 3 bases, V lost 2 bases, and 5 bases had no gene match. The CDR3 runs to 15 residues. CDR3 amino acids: CASSITLGQDYGYTF. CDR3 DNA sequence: TGTGCCAGTAGTATAACTTTGGGACAGGACTATGGCTACACCTTC.

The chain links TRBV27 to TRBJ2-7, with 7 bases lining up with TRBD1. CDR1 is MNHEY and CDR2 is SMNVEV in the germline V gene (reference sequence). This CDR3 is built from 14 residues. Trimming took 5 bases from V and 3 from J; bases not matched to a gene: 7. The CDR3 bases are TGTGCCAGCAGTCAAACCGGGACAGTCTACGAGCAGTACTTC. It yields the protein CASSQTGTVYEQYF.

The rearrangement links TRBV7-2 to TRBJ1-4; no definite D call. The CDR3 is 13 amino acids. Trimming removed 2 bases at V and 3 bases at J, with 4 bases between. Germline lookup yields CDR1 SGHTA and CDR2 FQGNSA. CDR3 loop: CASSLNSNEKLFF. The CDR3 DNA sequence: TGTGCCAGCAGCTTAAACTCTAATGAAAAACTGTTTTTT.

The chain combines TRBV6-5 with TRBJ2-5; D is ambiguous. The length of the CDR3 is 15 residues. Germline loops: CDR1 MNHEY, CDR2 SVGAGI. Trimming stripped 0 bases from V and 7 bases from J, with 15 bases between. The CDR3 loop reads CASSYSISALGTQYF. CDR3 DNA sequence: TGTGCCAGCAGTTACTCGATTTCCGCCCTGGGGACCCAGTACTTC.

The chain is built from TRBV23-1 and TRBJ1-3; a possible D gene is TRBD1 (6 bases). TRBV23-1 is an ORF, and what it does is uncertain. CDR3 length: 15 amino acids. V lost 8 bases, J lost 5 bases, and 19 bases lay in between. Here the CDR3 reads CASGARTDPRNTIYF. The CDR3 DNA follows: TGCGCCAGCGGGGCTAGGACAGACCCTCGAAACACCATATATTTT.

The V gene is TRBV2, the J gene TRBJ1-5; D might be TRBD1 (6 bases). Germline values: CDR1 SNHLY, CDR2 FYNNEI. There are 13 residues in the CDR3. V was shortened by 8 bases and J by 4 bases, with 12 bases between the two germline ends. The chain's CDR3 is CASCRQVNQPQHF. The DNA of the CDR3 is TGTGCCAGCTGTAGACAGGTAAATCAGCCCCAGCATTTT.

Here the CDR3 reads CASSSGVTGELFF. The CDR3 DNA follows: TGTGCCAGCAGTTCCGGGGTCACCGGGGAGCTGTTTTTT. The chain combines TRBV6-5 with TRBJ2-2, with D possibly TRBD2 on 5 matching bases. V was trimmed by 4 bases and J by 4 bases, leaving 7 bases between them. The CDR3 has 13 amino acids. Germline CDR1 reads MNHEY; CDR2 reads SVGAGI.

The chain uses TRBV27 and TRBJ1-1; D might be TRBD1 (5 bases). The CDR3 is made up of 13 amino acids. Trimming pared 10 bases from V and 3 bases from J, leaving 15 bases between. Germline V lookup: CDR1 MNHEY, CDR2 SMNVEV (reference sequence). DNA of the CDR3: TGTGCCACCAAAGGGGTTGATCACACTGAAGCTTTCTTT. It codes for CATKGVDHTEAFF.

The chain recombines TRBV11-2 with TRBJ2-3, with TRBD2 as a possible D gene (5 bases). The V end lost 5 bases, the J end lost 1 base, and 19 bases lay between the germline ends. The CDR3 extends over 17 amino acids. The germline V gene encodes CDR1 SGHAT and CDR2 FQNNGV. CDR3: CASSLLGLQTRTDTQYF. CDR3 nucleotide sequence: TGTGCCAGCAGCCTTCTCGGACTCCAGACCCGCACAGATACGCAGTATTTT.

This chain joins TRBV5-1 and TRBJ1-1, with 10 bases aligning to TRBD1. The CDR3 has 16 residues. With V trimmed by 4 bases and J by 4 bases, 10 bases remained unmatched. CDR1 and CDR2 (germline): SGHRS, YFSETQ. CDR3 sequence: CASSPLTGGWGTEAFF. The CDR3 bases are TGCGCCAGCAGCCCGCTGACAGGGGGCTGGGGCACTGAAGCTTTCTTT. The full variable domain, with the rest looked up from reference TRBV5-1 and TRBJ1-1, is KAGVTQTPRYLIKTRGQQVTLSCSPISGHRSVSWYQQTPGQGLQFLFEYFSETQRNKGNFPGRFSGRQFSNSRSEMNVSTLELGDSALYLCASSPLTGGWGTEAFFGQGTRLTVV.

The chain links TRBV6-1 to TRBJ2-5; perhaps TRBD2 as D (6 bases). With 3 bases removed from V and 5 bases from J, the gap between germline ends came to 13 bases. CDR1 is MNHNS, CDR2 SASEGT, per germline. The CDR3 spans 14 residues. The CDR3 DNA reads TGTGCCAGCAGTGATCCACTAGCACCCGAGACCCAGTACTTC. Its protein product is CASSDPLAPETQYF.

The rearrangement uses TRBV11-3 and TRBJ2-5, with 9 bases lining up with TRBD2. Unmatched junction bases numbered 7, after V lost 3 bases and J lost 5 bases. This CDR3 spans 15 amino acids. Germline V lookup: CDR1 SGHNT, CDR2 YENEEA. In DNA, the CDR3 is TGTGCCAGCAGCTTGCGCGGGGGGGCCGCCGAGACCCAGTACTTC. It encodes CASSLRGGAAETQYF.

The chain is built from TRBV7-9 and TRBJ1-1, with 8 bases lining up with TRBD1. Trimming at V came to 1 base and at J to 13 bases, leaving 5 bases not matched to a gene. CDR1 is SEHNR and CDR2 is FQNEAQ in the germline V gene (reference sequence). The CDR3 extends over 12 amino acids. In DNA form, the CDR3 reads TGTGCCAGCAGCTTAGGGGAGACAGGGGATTTCTTT. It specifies CASSLGETGDFF.

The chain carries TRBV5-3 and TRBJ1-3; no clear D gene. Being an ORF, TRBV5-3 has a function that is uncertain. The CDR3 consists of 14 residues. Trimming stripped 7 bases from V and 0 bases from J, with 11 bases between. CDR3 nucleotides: TGTGCCAGAGTAGACGTCAGCTCTGGAAACACCATATATTTT. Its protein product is CARVDVSSGNTIYF.

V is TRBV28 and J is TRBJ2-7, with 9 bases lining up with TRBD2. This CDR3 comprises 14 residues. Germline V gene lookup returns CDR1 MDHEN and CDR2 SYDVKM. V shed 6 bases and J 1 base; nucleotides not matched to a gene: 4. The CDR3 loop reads CASRGLAKSYEQYF. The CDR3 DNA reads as TGTGCCAGCAGAGGACTAGCGAAGTCCTACGAGCAGTACTTC.

The CDR3 DNA reads TGCGCCAGTCATAGGGGGGACGGATTCCTTCTTAATGAAAAACTGTTTTTT. Its translation: CASHRGDGFLLNEKLFF. V is TRBV5-1 and J is TRBJ1-4; a weak D match, TRBD1 (6 bases). V lost 8 bases and J lost 4, with 24 bases in between. CDR3 length: 17 amino acids. The germline gives CDR1 SGHRS, CDR2 YFSETQ. The whole variable domain, filled in from reference TRBV5-1 and TRBJ1-4, reads KAGVTQTPRYLIKTRGQQVTLSCSPISGHRSVSWYQQTPGQGLQFLFEYFSETQRNKGNFPGRFSGRQFSNSRSEMNVSTLELGDSALYLCASHRGDGFLLNEKLFFGSGTQLSVL.

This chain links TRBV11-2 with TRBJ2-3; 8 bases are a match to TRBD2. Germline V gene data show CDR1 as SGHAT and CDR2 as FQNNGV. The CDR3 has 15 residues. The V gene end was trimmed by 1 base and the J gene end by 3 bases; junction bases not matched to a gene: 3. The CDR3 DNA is TGTGCCAGCAGCTTAGGACCGGGGGGGACAGATACGCAGTATTTT. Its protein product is CASSLGPGGTDTQYF.

CDR3 loop: CASSAFVRDLSYNEQFF. As DNA, the CDR3 is TGTGCCAGCAGCGCCTTCGTGCGGGACCTTTCCTACAATGAGCAGTTCTTC. This chain links TRBV9 with TRBJ2-1, with D possibly matching TRBD2 (6 bases). The CDR3 totals 17 residues. Germline CDR1 and CDR2: SGDLS and YYNGEE. Trimming removed 3 bases at V and 1 base at J, with 17 bases between.

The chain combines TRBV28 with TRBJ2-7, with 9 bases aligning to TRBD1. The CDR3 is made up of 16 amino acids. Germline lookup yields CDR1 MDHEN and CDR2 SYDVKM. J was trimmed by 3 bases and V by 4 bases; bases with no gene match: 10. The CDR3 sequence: CASSYSIYRGLYEQYF. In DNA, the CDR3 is TGTGCCAGCAGTTATAGCATATACAGGGGGCTCTACGAGCAGTACTTC.

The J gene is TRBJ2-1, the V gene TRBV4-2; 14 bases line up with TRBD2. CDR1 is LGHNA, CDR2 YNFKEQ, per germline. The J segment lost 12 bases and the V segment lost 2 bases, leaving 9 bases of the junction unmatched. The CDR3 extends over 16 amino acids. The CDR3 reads CASSQPGLAGDGGQFF. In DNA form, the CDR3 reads TGTGCCAGCAGCCAACCGGGACTAGCGGGAGATGGAGGGCAGTTCTTC.

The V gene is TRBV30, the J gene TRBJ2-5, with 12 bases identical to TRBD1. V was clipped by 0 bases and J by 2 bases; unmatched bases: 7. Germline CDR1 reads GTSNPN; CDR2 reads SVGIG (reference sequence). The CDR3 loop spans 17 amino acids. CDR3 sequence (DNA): TGTGCCTGGAGTGTACCCGGGACAGGGGGCTTTCAAGAGACCCAGTACTTC. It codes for CAWSVPGTGGFQETQYF. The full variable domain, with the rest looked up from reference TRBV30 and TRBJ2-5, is SQTIHQWPATLVQPVGSPLSLECTVEGTSNPNLYWYRQAAGRGLQLLFYSVGIGQISSEVPQNLSASRPQDRQFILSSKKLLLSDSGFYLCAWSVPGTGGFQETQYFGPGTRLLVL.

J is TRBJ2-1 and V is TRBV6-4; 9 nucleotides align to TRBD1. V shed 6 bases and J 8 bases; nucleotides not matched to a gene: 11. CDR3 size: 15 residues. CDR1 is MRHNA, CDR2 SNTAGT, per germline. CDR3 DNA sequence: TGTGCCAGCAGCTTACCCGGGACAGGGTTCTATGAGCAGTTCTTC. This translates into CASSLPGTGFYEQFF.

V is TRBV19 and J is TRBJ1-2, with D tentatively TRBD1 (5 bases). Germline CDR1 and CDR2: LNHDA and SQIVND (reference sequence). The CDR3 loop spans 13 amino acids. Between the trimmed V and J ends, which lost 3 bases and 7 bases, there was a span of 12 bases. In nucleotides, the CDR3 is TGTGCCAGTAGTATCAAGGCAGGGCCTGGCTACACCTTC. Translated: CASSIKAGPGYTF.